The source of this T cell receptor beta chain is a study of CD4 T cells in relation to SARS-CoV-2 and coronaviruses. Across the study: Negative control cultures got HIV-1 Nef peptides or no peptide. Study conclusions and caveats: SARS-CoV-2-driven expansion was significantly weaker in crossreactive than monoreactive clones.

This CDR3 contains 13 residues. Trimming pared 4 bases from V and 5 bases from J, leaving 11 bases between. The germline gives CDR1 MNHNY, CDR2 SVGAGI (reference sequence). TCRdb's table, derived via immunoSEQ multiplex PCR, lists solely in-frame clones and lacks some. This table has 20,000 to 25,000 clones, approximately 68% appearing once. CD4+ T cells from unexposed donors were obtained before the COVID-19 pandemic (2011-2018). CD4+ T cells were isolated from the cells after more than 8 days of culture. On days 3 and 7, cultures got half fresh IL-2 medium. Comments on this clone: The antigen is not known.

The sequence came from a human donor in good health. The chain couples TRBV6-6 to TRBJ1-1; D perhaps matches TRBD1 (5 bases). Sequencing was done on a sample of CD4+ T cells from PBMCs, cultured in vitro. The CDR3 sequence is CASSSWGGTEAFF. The DNA for the CDR3 is TGTGCCAGCAGTTCCTGGGGGGGAACTGAAGCTTTCTTT.